This entry features one T cell receptor beta chain sequence. The CDR3 loop spans 12 amino acids. The V end lost 1 base, the J end lost 11 bases, and 11 bases lay between the germline ends. CDR1 and CDR2 from the germline V gene are SQVTM and ANQGSEA. The data originate from a study of technical replicates of blood from a handful of donors. Sequencing used immunoSEQ multiplex PCR; TCRdb keeps in-frame clones, though not all of them. The sample lists roughly 97,000 clones, 90% to 97% occurring once. Sequenced material: T cells isolated from PBMCs. The sequence was collected from a human donor in good health. The chain links TRBV29-1 to TRBJ1-4; D is uncertain. This CDR3 reads CSVEARNEKLFF. CDR3 nucleotides: TGCAGCGTTGAAGCGAGGAACGAGAAACTGTTTTTT.